These T cell receptor beta chains were read from a single sample in a study of cytomegalovirus exposure and HLA in healthy donors. Data came from immunoSEQ multiplex PCR; TCRdb stores just in-frame clones and leaves some out. The data show about 120,000 clones, 70% to 80% seen once. The sequenced sample consisted of PBMCs. Source of these receptors: a woman aged 45-60 years in good health and CMV-seropositive. CDR3s include the opening cysteine and the closing phenylalanine or tryptophan. Each record gives: CDR3 DNA, CDR3 protein, D gene, V gene, clone size, J gene. The D gene is left open where the match is weak. Size values are once, few and many counts, or a class for expanded clones, and some rows have none.

cdr3_nt: TGCGCCAGCAGCTTGGGTGGGACAGGGGGGTTTGGCACTGAAGCTTTCTTT
cdr3_aa: CASSLGGTGGFGTEAFF
d_call: TRBD1
v_call: TRBV5-1
clone_size: NA
j_call: TRBJ1-1

cdr3_nt: TGTGCCAGCAGCCAAGAAAGCGGCTCCCGAGCCAAAAACATTCAGTACTTC
cdr3_aa: CASSQESGSRAKNIQYF
d_call: NA
v_call: TRBV4-2
clone_size: NA
j_call: TRBJ2-4

cdr3_nt: TGTGCCAGCAGTGAAGTCAGGGACTCCTACAATGAGCAGTTCTTC
cdr3_aa: CASSEVRDSYNEQFF
d_call: NA
v_call: TRBV6-1
clone_size: NA
j_call: TRBJ2-1

cdr3_nt: TGTGCCAGCAGTGACTTGGGGGGACCACTCCACGAGCAGTACTTC
cdr3_aa: CASSDLGGPLHEQYF
d_call: NA
v_call: TRBV6-4
clone_size: NA
j_call: TRBJ2-7

cdr3_nt: TGTGCCAGCCTGAGCGGGCAAGAGACCCAGTACTTC
cdr3_aa: CASLSGQETQYF
d_call: NA
v_call: TRBV7-9
clone_size: once
j_call: TRBJ2-5

cdr3_nt: TGTGCCAGCAGTCACTACGACAGGCCAGGGTCACCCCTCCACTTT
cdr3_aa: CASSHYDRPGSPLHF
d_call: NA
v_call: TRBV28
clone_size: NA
j_call: TRBJ1-6

cdr3_nt: TGTGCCAGTAGTCCTCGACATTCTGATGGGACTGAAGCTTTCTTT
cdr3_aa: CASSPRHSDGTEAFF
d_call: NA
v_call: TRBV19
clone_size: NA
j_call: TRBJ1-1

cdr3_nt: TGTGCCAGTAGTATGGGTCAGGGCACGACTGAAGCTTTCTTT
cdr3_aa: CASSMGQGTTEAFF
d_call: NA
v_call: TRBV19
clone_size: NA
j_call: TRBJ1-1

cdr3_nt: TGTGCCAGCAGCGTAGACTCGGCGGGGGGGCAAGAGACCCAGTACTTC
cdr3_aa: CASSVDSAGGQETQYF
d_call: TRBD2
v_call: TRBV9
clone_size: NA
j_call: TRBJ2-5

cdr3_nt: TGTGCCAGCAGTGAAAGCTCCGGAGCGGGAGGGCCCCGGGAGACCCAGTACTTC
cdr3_aa: CASSESSGAGGPRETQYF
d_call: TRBD2
v_call: TRBV6-1
clone_size: NA
j_call: TRBJ2-5

cdr3_nt: TGTGCCAGCAGCTTTAAGGGGGCCCCTTCCTACGAGCAGTACTTC
cdr3_aa: CASSFKGAPSYEQYF
d_call: TRBD1
v_call: TRBV7-2
clone_size: once
j_call: TRBJ2-7

cdr3_nt: TGTGCCAGCAGCCCCGACAGGGCCTCCCCTTATCAGCCCCAGCATTTT
cdr3_aa: CASSPDRASPYQPQHF
d_call: TRBD1
v_call: TRBV7-6
clone_size: once
j_call: TRBJ1-5

cdr3_nt: TGCGCCAGCAGTTTTAAGGAAGGAGGATTTACCAATGAGCAGTTCTTC
cdr3_aa: CASSFKEGGFTNEQFF
d_call: NA
v_call: TRBV5-1
clone_size: NA
j_call: TRBJ2-1

cdr3_nt: TGTGCCAGCAGCTTTGGACAGCACTATGGCTACACCTTC
cdr3_aa: CASSFGQHYGYTF
d_call: NA
v_call: TRBV7-6
clone_size: NA
j_call: TRBJ1-2